This TCR beta chain was obtained from a study of vaccination effects on CD4 cells after COVID-19. Antigen-specific CD4+ T cells expanded by the ViraFEST assay with viral peptide pools were then sequenced. Isolation of CD4+ T cells took place after more than 9 days of culture. Participants completed two doses of the BNT162b2 or mRNA-1273 vaccine. Each culture had half its medium swapped for IL-2 medium on days 3 and 7. Libraries were prepared by immunoSEQ multiplex PCR; TCRdb keeps only in-frame clonotypes and omits some of them. The repertoire includes roughly 71,000 clones, less than 80% of them detected once, and more than 0.85% sits in the top ten. About this clone: Its antigen remains unknown.

The source is a human donor who received a COVID-19 vaccine. The source material was CD4+ T cells from PBMCs cultured with HCoV-OC43 spike peptides, sampled after COVID-19 vaccination. Described subset: HCoV-OC43 spike overlapping peptide pool stimulation.

The CDR3 nucleotides read TGTGCCAGAAGCTTGGGCTGCCCGGGGACCTCTGGAAACACCATATATTTT. This encodes CARSLGCPGTSGNTIYF. The chain couples TRBV5-3 to TRBJ1-3, with a possible D match to TRBD1 (5 bases). TRBV5-3 is recorded as an ORF, its role being uncertain. V was trimmed by 0 bases and J by 0 bases, leaving 13 bases between them. The CDR3 has 17 residues.